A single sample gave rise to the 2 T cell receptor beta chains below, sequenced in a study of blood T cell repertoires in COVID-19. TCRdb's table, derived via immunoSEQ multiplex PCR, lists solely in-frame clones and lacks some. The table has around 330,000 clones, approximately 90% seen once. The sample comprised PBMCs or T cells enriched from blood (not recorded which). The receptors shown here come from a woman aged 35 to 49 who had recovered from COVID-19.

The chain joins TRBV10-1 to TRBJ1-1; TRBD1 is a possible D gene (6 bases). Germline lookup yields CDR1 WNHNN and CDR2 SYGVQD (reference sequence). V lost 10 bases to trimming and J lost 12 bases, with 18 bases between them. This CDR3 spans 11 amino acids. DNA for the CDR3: TGCGCCACTCCGGTGGGGGGGCGATCTTTCTTT. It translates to CATPVGGRSFF.

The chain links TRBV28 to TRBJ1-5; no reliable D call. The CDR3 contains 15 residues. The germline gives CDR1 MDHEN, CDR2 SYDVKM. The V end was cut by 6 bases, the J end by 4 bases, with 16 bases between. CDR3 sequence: CASRQMSGPNQPQHF. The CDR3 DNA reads TGTGCCAGCAGACAGATGAGCGGGCCGAATCAGCCCCAGCATTTT.